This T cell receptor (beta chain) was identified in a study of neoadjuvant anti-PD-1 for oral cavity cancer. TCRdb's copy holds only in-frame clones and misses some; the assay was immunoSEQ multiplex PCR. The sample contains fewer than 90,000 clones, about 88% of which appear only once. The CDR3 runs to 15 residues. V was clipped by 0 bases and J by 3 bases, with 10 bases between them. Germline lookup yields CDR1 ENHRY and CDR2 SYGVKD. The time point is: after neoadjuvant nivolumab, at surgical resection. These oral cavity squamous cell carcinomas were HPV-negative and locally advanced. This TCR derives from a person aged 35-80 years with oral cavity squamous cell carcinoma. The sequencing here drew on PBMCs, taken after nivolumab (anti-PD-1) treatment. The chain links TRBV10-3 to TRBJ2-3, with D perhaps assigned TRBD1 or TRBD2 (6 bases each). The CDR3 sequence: CAISESGGGTDTQYF. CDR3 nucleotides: TGTGCCATCAGTGAGTCAGGGGGAGGTACAGATACGCAGTATTTT.